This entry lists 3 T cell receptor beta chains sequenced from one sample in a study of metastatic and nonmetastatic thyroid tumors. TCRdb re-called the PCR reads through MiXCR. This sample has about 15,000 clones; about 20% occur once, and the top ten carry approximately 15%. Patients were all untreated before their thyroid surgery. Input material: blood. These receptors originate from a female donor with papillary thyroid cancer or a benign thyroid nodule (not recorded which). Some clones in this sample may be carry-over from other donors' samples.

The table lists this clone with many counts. The chain's CDR3 is CSVEVGDTQYF. The CDR3 DNA reads as TGCAGCGTTGAAGTAGGGGATACGCAGTATTTT. The rearrangement joins TRBV29-1 to TRBJ2-3, with D unclear. The CDR3 runs 11 residues. The V end lost 1 base, the J end lost 6 bases, and 5 bases lay between the germline ends. Germline lookup yields CDR1 SQVTM and CDR2 ANQGSEA.

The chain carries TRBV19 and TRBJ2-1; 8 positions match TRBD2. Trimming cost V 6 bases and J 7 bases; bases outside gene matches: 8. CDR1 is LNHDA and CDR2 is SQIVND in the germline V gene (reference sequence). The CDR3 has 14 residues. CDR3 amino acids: CASRRAGAENEQFF. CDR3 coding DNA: TGTGCCAGTAGGCGAGCGGGAGCGGAGAATGAGCAGTTCTTC.

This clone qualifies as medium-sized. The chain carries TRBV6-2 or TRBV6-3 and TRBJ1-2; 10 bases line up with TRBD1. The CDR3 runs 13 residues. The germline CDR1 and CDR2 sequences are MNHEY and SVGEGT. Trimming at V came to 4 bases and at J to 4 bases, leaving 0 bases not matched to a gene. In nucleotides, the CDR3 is TGTGCCAGCAGTTGGACAGGGGGCTATGGCTACACCTTC. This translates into CASSWTGGYGYTF.